This is a list of T cell receptor beta chains from one sample in a study of control samples from healthy donors and cancer patients. Method: immunoSEQ multiplex PCR; TCRdb's copy keeps in-frame clones and lacks some. The repertoire holds about 96,000 clones, roughly 93% seen once, with 8% in the top ten. Sequencing was performed on blood. The receptors were sampled from a young man in good health. CDR3s include the opening cysteine and the closing phenylalanine or tryptophan. The D gene is left open where the match is weak. The size field is filled for only some rows; it gives once, few, many or a size class.

v_gene,j_gene,d_gene,abundance,CDR3nt,CDR3aa
TRBV6-5,TRBJ1-1,NA,NA,TGTGCCAGCAGTCCGATAGACAGGAGGGCTGAAGCTTTCTTT,CASSPIDRRAEAFF
TRBV6-5,TRBJ2-3,NA,once,TGTGCCAGCACCGGGGACTCCACAGATACGCAGTATTTT,CASTGDSTDTQYF
TRBV5-8,TRBJ1-5,NA,NA,TGTGCCAGCAGCTTCCTTGGGGCTCCCCAGCATTTT,CASSFLGAPQHF
TRBV7-9,TRBJ1-5,NA,NA,TGTGCCACCAGTTTGGGGGGTAGCAATCAGCCCCAGCATTTT,CATSLGGSNQPQHF
TRBV5-1,TRBJ2-3,TRBD1,NA,TGCGCCAGCAGCGTCCGACAGGGGGGCGCAGATACGCAGTATTTT,CASSVRQGGADTQYF
TRBV9,TRBJ2-1,TRBD2,once,TGTGCCAGCAGCGAAAGCGGGAGGTCCTACAATGAGCAGTTCTTC,CASSESGRSYNEQFF
TRBV27,TRBJ1-4,TRBD1,few,TGTGCCAGCAGTCCCTACGGACAGGTACTTAATGAAAAACTGTTTTTT,CASSPYGQVLNEKLFF
TRBV11-2,TRBJ2-3,NA,NA,TGTGCCAGCAGCCGGAGCGGAACGGGCACAGATACGCAGTATTTT,CASSRSGTGTDTQYF
TRBV6-5,TRBJ1-1,NA,NA,TGTGCCAGCAGTTACTCGAGTCCAAGGGAGAGTAAGGCTTTCTTT,CASSYSSPRESKAFF
TRBV23-1,TRBJ1-5,NA,NA,TGCGCCAGCAGTCAATCGGTCGGGATTACGCCCCAGCATTTT,CASSQSVGITPQHF
TRBV5-1,TRBJ2-2,NA,NA,TGCGCCAGCAGCTTGGTCCGCACCGGGGAGCTGTTTTTT,CASSLVRTGELFF
TRBV2,TRBJ1-1,NA,once,TGTGCCAGCACTCAAGGATGGGGAAACACTGAAGCTTTCTTT,CASTQGWGNTEAFF
TRBV3-1/TRBV3-2,TRBJ1-2,TRBD1,once,TGTGCCAGCAGCCAGGAATTCGACAGGGATGGCTACACCTTC,CASSQEFDRDGYTF
TRBV30,TRBJ1-2,NA,NA,TGTGCCTGGAGTGGGGTCTACTTCGGCGACTATGGCTACACCTTC,CAWSGVYFGDYGYTF
TRBV14,TRBJ1-6,NA,NA,TGTGCCAGCAGCCAAGAACGGGGGAGGAATTCACCCCTCCACTTT,CASSQERGRNSPLHF
TRBV7-8,TRBJ1-6,NA,NA,TGTGCCAGCCGCCAGGGTTATAATTCACCCCTCCACTTT,CASRQGYNSPLHF
TRBV30,TRBJ1-1,NA,NA,TGTGCCTGGAGTGTACATCAGGGTTTGCCGAACACTGAAGCTTTCTTT,CAWSVHQGLPNTEAFF
TRBV10-3,TRBJ2-3,TRBD1,NA,TGTGCCATCATGGGACAGGGTCCCACAGATACGCAGTATTTT,CAIMGQGPTDTQYF
TRBV12-3/TRBV12-4,TRBJ1-1,NA,NA,TGTGCCAGCAGTTGGAGCACTGAAGCTTTCTTT,CASSWSTEAFF
TRBV25-1,TRBJ1-4,NA,NA,TGTGCCAGCAGTGAAGGGCAGATAGCAACTAATGAAAAACTGTTTTTT,CASSEGQIATNEKLFF
TRBV10-1,TRBJ1-2,NA,NA,TGCGCCAGCAGTGGGGACTACACCTTC,CASSGDYTF
TRBV29-1,TRBJ1-2,NA,NA,TGCAGCGCCAAGACCACAGGAAACTATGGCTACACCTTC,CSAKTTGNYGYTF
TRBV4-1,TRBJ2-7,NA,once,TGCGCCAGCAGCCTCAAACGGGGGGCCACCTACGAGCAGTACTTC,CASSLKRGATYEQYF
TRBV6-5,TRBJ1-2,NA,once,TGTGCCAGCAGGGATGACAGGCCCACTAACTATGGCTACACCTTC,CASRDDRPTNYGYTF
TRBV12-3/TRBV12-4,TRBJ2-7,NA,NA,TGTGCCAGCAGCTCCCTGGGGCCATACGAGCAGTACTTC,CASSSLGPYEQYF
TRBV7-8,TRBJ1-6,NA,NA,TGTGCCAGCAGCTTAGGGGTTAGGGCAGAACTTAATTCACCCCTCCACTTT,CASSLGVRAELNSPLHF